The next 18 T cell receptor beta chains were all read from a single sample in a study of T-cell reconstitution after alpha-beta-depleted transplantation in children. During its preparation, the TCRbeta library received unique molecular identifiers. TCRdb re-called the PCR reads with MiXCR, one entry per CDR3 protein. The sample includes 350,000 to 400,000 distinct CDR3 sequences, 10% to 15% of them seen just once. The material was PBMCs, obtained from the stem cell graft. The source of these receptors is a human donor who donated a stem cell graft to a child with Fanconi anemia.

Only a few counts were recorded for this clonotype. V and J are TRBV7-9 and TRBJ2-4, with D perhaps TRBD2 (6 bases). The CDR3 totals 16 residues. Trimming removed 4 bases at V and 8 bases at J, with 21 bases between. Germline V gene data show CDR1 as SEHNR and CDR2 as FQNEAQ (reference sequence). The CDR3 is CASSSGTAGEVDIQYF. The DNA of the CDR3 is TGTGCCAGCAGCTCGGGGACTGCGGGTGAAGTAGACATTCAGTACTTC.

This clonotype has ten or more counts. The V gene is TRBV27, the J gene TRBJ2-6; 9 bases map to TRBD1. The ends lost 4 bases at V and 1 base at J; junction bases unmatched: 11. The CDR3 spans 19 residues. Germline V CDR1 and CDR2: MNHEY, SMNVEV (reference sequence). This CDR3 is CASSSHLGQGRSGANVLTF. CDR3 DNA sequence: TGTGCCAGCAGTTCACACCTTGGACAGGGGAGGTCTGGGGCCAACGTCCTGACTTTC.

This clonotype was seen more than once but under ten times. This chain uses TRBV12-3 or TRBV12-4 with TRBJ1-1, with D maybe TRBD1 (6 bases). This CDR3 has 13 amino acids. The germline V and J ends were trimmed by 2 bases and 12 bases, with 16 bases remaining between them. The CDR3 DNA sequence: TGTGCCAGCAGTTTACTGGACCGACAGGTAACTTTCTTT. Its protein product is CASSLLDRQVTFF.

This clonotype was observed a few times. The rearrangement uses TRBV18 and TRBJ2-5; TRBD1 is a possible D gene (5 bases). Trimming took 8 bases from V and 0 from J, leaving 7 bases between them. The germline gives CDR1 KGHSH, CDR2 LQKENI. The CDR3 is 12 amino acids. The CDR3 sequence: CASTTDQETQYF. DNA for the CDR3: TGTGCCAGCACGACAGACCAAGAGACCCAGTACTTC.

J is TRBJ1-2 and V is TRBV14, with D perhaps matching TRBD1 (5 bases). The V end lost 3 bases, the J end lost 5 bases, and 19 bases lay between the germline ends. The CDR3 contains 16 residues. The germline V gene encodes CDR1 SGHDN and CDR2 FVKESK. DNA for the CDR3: TGTGCCAGCAGCCATGATCTCGGAGGGGCCCCGTATGGCTACACCTTC. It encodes CASSHDLGGAPYGYTF.

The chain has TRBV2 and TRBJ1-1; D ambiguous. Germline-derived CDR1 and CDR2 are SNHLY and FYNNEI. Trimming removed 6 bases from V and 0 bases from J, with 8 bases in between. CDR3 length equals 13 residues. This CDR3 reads CASRNEVNTEAFF. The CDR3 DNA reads TGTGCCAGCAGGAACGAAGTGAACACTGAAGCTTTCTTT.

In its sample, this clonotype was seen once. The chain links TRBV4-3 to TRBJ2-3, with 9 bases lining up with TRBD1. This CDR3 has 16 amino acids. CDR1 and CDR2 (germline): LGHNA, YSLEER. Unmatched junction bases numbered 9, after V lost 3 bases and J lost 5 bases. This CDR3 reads CASSHGQGRGIDTQYF. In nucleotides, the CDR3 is TGCGCCAGCAGCCATGGACAGGGGAGGGGTATAGATACGCAGTATTTT.

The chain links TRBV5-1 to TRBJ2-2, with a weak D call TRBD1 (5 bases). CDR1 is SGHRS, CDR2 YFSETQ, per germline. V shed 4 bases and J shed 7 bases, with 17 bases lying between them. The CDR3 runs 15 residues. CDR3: CASSLVQGIGGELFF. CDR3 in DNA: TGCGCCAGCAGCCTAGTTCAGGGAATTGGCGGGGAGCTGTTTTTT.

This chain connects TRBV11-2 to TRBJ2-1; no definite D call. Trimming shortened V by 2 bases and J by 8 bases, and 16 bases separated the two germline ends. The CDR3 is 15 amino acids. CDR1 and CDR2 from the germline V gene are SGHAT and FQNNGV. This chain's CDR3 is CASSLLVVQGHEQFF. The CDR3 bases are TGTGCCAGCAGCTTATTGGTCGTCCAAGGGCATGAGCAGTTCTTC.

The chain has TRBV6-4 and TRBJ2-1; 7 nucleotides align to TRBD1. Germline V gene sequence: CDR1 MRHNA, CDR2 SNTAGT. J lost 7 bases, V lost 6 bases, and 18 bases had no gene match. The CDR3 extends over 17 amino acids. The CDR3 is CASSNLPLRDRRNEQFF. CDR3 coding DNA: TGTGCCAGCAGCAATCTCCCCCTCAGGGACAGAAGAAATGAGCAGTTCTTC.

The CDR3 here is CASRQDRENSEQYV. As DNA, the CDR3 is TGTGCCAGCAGACAGGACAGGGAAAACTCCGAGCAGTACGTC. V usage is TRBV6-2 or TRBV6-3 and J usage is TRBJ2-7; the match to TRBD1 covers 8 bases. The CDR3 covers 14 residues. The J segment lost 6 bases and the V segment lost 6 bases, leaving 10 bases of the junction unmatched. The germline CDR1 and CDR2 sequences are MNHEY and SVGEGT.

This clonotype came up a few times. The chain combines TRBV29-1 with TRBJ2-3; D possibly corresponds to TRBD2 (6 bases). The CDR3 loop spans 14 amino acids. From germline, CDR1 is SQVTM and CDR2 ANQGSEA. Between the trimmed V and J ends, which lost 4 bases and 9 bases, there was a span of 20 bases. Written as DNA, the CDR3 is TGCAGCGTTGCATCAGCGGGCACCGGGGAGACGCAGTATTTT. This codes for CSVASAGTGETQYF.

CDR3 nucleotide sequence: TGTGCCAGCCTTCTTAGGGGTTCTGGGGCCAACGTCCTGACTTTC. Its translation is CASLLRGSGANVLTF. J is TRBJ2-6 and V is TRBV6-1, with D maybe TRBD1 (5 bases). This CDR3 has 15 amino acids. Germline CDR1 MNHNS, CDR2 SASEGT. Trimming removed 8 bases from V and 1 base from J, with 12 bases in between.

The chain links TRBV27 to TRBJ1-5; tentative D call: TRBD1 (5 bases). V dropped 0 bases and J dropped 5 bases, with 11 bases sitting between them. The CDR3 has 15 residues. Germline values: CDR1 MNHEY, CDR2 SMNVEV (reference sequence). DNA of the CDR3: TGTGCCAGCAGTTTATCAGCGGGACTATATCAGCCCCAGCATTTT. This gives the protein CASSLSAGLYQPQHF.

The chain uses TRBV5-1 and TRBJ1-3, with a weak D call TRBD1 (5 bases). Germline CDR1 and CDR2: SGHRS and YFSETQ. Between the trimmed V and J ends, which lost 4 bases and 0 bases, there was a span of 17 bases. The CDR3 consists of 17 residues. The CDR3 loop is CASSGLGGTSSGNTIYF. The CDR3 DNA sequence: TGCGCCAGCAGCGGCTTGGGGGGGACGAGCTCTGGAAACACCATATATTTT. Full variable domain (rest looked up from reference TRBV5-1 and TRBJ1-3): KAGVTQTPRYLIKTRGQQVTLSCSPISGHRSVSWYQQTPGQGLQFLFEYFSETQRNKGNFPGRFSGRQFSNSRSEMNVSTLELGDSALYLCASSGLGGTSSGNTIYFGEGSWLTVV.

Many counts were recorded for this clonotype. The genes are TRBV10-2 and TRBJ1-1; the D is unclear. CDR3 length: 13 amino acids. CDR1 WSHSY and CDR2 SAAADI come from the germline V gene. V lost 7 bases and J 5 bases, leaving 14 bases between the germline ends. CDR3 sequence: CASIPSGETEAFF. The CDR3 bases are TGCGCCAGCATCCCTTCCGGGGAAACTGAAGCTTTCTTT.

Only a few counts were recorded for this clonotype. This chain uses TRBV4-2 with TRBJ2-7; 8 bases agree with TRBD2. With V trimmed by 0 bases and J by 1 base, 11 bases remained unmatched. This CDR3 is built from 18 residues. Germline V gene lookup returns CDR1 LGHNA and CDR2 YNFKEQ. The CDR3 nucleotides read TGTGCCAGCAGCCAAGATGTCGGGGGGGGAATTCCTTCCTACGAGCAGTACTTC. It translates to CASSQDVGGGIPSYEQYF.

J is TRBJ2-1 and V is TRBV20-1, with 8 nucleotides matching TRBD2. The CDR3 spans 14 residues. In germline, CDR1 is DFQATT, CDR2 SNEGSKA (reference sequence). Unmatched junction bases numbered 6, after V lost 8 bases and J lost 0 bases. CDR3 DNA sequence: TGCAGTTCCCCCGGGACTAGCTCCTACAATGAGCAGTTCTTC. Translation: CSSPGTSSYNEQFF.